The 22 T cell receptor beta chains below were found in one sample sequenced in a study of T cells in localized non-small cell lung cancer. Repertoires were generated with immunoSEQ multiplex PCR, while TCRdb's copy carries only in-frame clones and drops some. Of roughly 18,000 clones in the sample, about four fifths were seen once. This sample comprised peripheral blood, obtained before any cancer treatment. The receptors were sampled from an older female donor with stage I lung adenocarcinoma.

CDR3 in DNA: TGTGCCAGCAGTGTTACATACCTCGGAAACACCATATATTTT. Its translation: CASSVTYLGNTIYF. The chain couples TRBV6-1 to TRBJ1-3; unclear D gene. The ends were cut back, 4 bases at V and 4 bases at J, with 11 bases in the middle. The CDR3 has 14 amino acids. Germline V gene sequence: CDR1 MNHNS, CDR2 SASEGT.

About this clone: One end of the junction varies from germline; a read error may be responsible. The chain uses TRBV5-1 and TRBJ1-2, with D hard to call. This CDR3 has 16 amino acids. CDR1 is SGHRS, CDR2 YFSETQ, per germline. DNA of the CDR3: TGTGCCAGCAGAGTGGAGGAGCAGGCATACAACTATGGCTACACCTTC. It specifies CASRVEEQAYNYGYTF.

The rearrangement uses TRBV29-1 and TRBJ1-4; no firm D call. Germline V gene lookup returns CDR1 SQVTM and CDR2 ANQGSEA. CDR3 length: 13 amino acids. With 6 bases removed from V and 4 bases from J, the gap between germline ends came to 12 bases. This CDR3 reads CSVARRINEKLFF. The CDR3 nucleotides are TGCAGCGTCGCAAGGCGGATTAATGAAAAACTGTTTTTT.

The J gene is TRBJ1-2, the V gene TRBV2, with 7 bases aligning to TRBD1. The ends lost 6 bases at V and 0 bases at J; junction bases unmatched: 1. The CDR3 length is 13 residues. The V gene's germline CDR1 is SNHLY and CDR2 FYNNEI. The CDR3 sequence: CASRGQSNYGYTF. The DNA for the CDR3 is TGTGCCAGCAGGGGACAGTCTAACTATGGCTACACCTTC.

The V and J genes are TRBV6-6 and TRBJ2-3, with a weak D call TRBD2 (5 bases). CDR3 length: 14 amino acids. Trimming stripped 8 bases from V and 2 bases from J, with 14 bases between. The germline gives CDR1 MNHNY, CDR2 SVGAGI (reference sequence). The CDR3: CASSEPGNTDTQYF. In DNA, the CDR3 is TGTGCCAGCTCCGAGCCGGGGAACACAGATACGCAGTATTTT.

The genes are TRBV5-1 and TRBJ2-7, with a possible D match to TRBD1 (6 bases). The germline CDR1 and CDR2 sequences are SGHRS and YFSETQ. V was pared by 5 bases and J by 2 bases, with 8 bases between. The CDR3 has 12 residues. The CDR3 is CASSRDTYEQYF. CDR3 DNA: TGCGCCAGCAGTCGGGACACCTACGAGCAGTACTTC.

The chain has TRBV6-4 and TRBJ1-2, with D possibly matching TRBD1 (6 bases). With 5 bases removed from V and 2 bases from J, the gap between germline ends came to 9 bases. Germline CDR1 MRHNA, CDR2 SNTAGT. The CDR3 is 13 amino acids. In DNA form, the CDR3 reads TGTGCCAGCAGTAAAGGGGGGAACTATGGCTACACCTTC. The encoded protein is CASSKGGNYGYTF.

The genes are TRBV4-2 and TRBJ1-3; 7 positions match TRBD1. This CDR3 region has 16 residues. CDR1 and CDR2 from the germline V gene are LGHNA and YNFKEQ. Losses at the gene ends were 6 bases for V and 5 bases for J; bases not matched to a gene: 13. The CDR3 region has the DNA TGTGCCAGCAGTCCAAGTGCCCTACAGGGGAGAAACACCATATATTTT. Amino acid sequence: CASSPSALQGRNTIYF.

The V and J genes are TRBV9 and TRBJ1-2; D not certain. V dropped 4 bases and J dropped 2 bases, with 9 bases sitting between them. Germline V gives CDR1 SGDLS, CDR2 YYNGEE. The CDR3 totals 13 residues. Here the CDR3 DNA reads TGTGCCAGCAGCCTGATTACCAACTATGGCTACACCTTC. Amino acid sequence: CASSLITNYGYTF.

The rearrangement links TRBV11-2 to TRBJ2-5, with D possibly called TRBD1 or TRBD2 (5 bases each). Germline CDR1 SGHAT, CDR2 FQNNGV. Deletions cut 5 bases from V and 5 bases from J, with 12 bases between. The CDR3 spans 13 residues. The CDR3 bases are TGTGCCAGCAGCCACGGGGACCGGGAGACCCAGTACTTC. It is translated as CASSHGDRETQYF.

This chain links TRBV19 with TRBJ1-4; a weak D match, TRBD1 (5 bases). V was clipped by 5 bases and J by 5 bases, with 9 bases between them. The CDR3 spans 13 residues. Germline lookup yields CDR1 LNHDA and CDR2 SQIVND (reference sequence). The CDR3: CASSVRDNEKLFF. The CDR3 nucleotides are TGTGCCAGTAGTGTTCGGGACAATGAAAAACTGTTTTTT.

The V and J genes are TRBV10-3 and TRBJ1-3, with TRBD1 identical over 8 bases. The CDR3 spans 14 residues. The trim removed 4 bases at V and 6 bases at J, leaving 5 bases unmatched. The germline V gene encodes CDR1 ENHRY and CDR2 SYGVKD. The CDR3 DNA reads TGTGCCATCAGTGGCCAGGGGGCTATAAACACCATATATTTT. This sequence encodes CAISGQGAINTIYF.

This clone turned up a few times. The rearrangement links TRBV30 to TRBJ1-2; D is perhaps TRBD1 (5 bases). This CDR3 region has 13 residues. Trimming cost V 7 bases and J 5 bases, with 17 bases left between them. Germline CDR1 GTSNPN, CDR2 SVGIG (reference sequence). CDR3 sequence: CAFRTGNDYGYTF. The CDR3 nucleotides are TGTGCCTTTAGAACAGGAAACGATTATGGCTACACCTTC.

The chain recombines TRBV6-1 with TRBJ1-4; D ambiguous. CDR1 and CDR2 from the germline V gene are MNHNS and SASEGT. The CDR3 loop spans 15 amino acids. Trimming removed 3 bases at V and 0 bases at J, with 8 bases between. In nucleotides, the CDR3 is TGTGCCAGCAGTGACCTTCCCTCAACTAATGAAAAACTGTTTTTT. This gives the protein CASSDLPSTNEKLFF.

This sequence joins TRBV19 and TRBJ2-5; D is possibly TRBD1 or TRBD2 (5 bases each). V lost 9 bases and J lost 5, with 10 bases in between. The germline gives CDR1 LNHDA, CDR2 SQIVND (reference sequence). This CDR3 contains 11 residues. CDR3 protein: CASRRGETQYF. Written as DNA, the CDR3 is TGTGCCAGCCGACGGGGCGAGACCCAGTACTTC.

Remarks on this clone: Relative to the germline gene, one junction end is altered; a read error may explain this. The J gene is TRBJ1-1, the V gene TRBV7-7; D might be TRBD1 (5 bases). Germline values: CDR1 SSHAT, CDR2 FNYEAQ (reference sequence). This CDR3 contains 16 residues. The chain's CDR3 is CASILPLPGGADEAFF. The CDR3 DNA sequence: TGTGCTAGCATCCTCCCTCTGCCGGGAGGGGCCGATGAAGCTTTCTTT.

The gene calls are TRBV5-1 and TRBJ1-2; 10 bases line up with TRBD1. V was clipped by 4 bases and J by 2 bases; unmatched bases: 17. Per the germline V gene, CDR1 is SGHRS and CDR2 is YFSETQ. The CDR3 is made up of 19 amino acids. The CDR3 loop is CASSTPFPGSGQGNYGYTF. The CDR3 region has the DNA TGCGCCAGCAGCACCCCTTTTCCGGGATCGGGACAGGGGAACTATGGCTACACCTTC.

The genes are TRBV5-1 and TRBJ1-2, with D perhaps TRBD1 (6 bases). CDR1 and CDR2 from the germline V gene are SGHRS and YFSETQ. The germline V and J ends were trimmed by 4 bases and 6 bases, with 13 bases remaining between them. This CDR3 is built from 13 residues. This CDR3 reads CASSPLEGDGYTF. CDR3 coding DNA: TGCGCCAGCAGCCCTCTAGAGGGGGATGGCTACACCTTC.

The chain couples TRBV7-2 to TRBJ2-7; TRBD1 agrees at 7 bases. Germline loops: CDR1 SGHTA, CDR2 FQGNSA. This CDR3 has 14 residues. With 5 bases clipped from V and 4 bases from J, the junction kept 8 bases outside the gene matches. The CDR3: CASSRTGLSYEQYF. The CDR3 DNA follows: TGTGCCAGCAGCCGGACAGGCCTTTCTTACGAGCAGTACTTC.

The chain is built from TRBV7-2 and TRBJ1-3; a possible D gene is TRBD1 (5 bases). Germline CDR1 reads SGHTA; CDR2 reads FQGNSA. Between the trimmed V and J ends, which lost 5 bases and 0 bases, there was a span of 17 bases. The CDR3 has 17 amino acids. CDR3 loop: CASSKDSTTFSGNTIYF. The CDR3 DNA reads TGTGCCAGCAGCAAAGACAGCACAACTTTCTCTGGAAACACCATATATTTT. The whole variable domain, filled in from reference TRBV7-2 and TRBJ1-3, reads GAGVSQSPSNKVTEKGKDVELRCDPISGHTALYWYRQSLGQGLEFLIYFQGNSAPDKSGLPSDRFSAERTGGSVSTLTIQRTQQEDSAVYLCASSKDSTTFSGNTIYFGEGSWLTVV.

This clone occurred once. The V and J genes are TRBV18 and TRBJ1-2; D gene uncertain. The CDR3 runs to 13 residues. Trimming pared 5 bases from V and 3 bases from J, leaving 10 bases between. CDR1 is KGHSH, CDR2 LQKENI, per germline. This chain's CDR3 is CASSSGGYYGYTF. The CDR3 DNA is TGTGCCAGCTCATCCGGTGGGTACTATGGCTACACCTTC.

This clone was found a few times. This rearrangement joins TRBV5-1 to TRBJ2-7; 7 bases map to TRBD2. V shed 0 bases, J shed 6 bases, and the junction held 9 bases outside the gene matches. The CDR3 totals 15 residues. CDR1 and CDR2 from the germline V gene are SGHRS and YFSETQ. This chain's CDR3 is CASSLASAGSGEQYF. The CDR3 DNA is TGCGCCAGCAGCTTGGCATCAGCGGGATCCGGCGAGCAGTACTTC. The full variable domain, with the rest looked up from reference TRBV5-1 and TRBJ2-7, is KAGVTQTPRYLIKTRGQQVTLSCSPISGHRSVSWYQQTPGQGLQFLFEYFSETQRNKGNFPGRFSGRQFSNSRSEMNVSTLELGDSALYLCASSLASAGSGEQYFGPGTRLTVT.